This TCR beta chain stems from a study of T cells in Graves' hyperthyroidism and ophthalmopathy. Broader study findings: Expanded thyroid clonotypes (above 0.001) were mostly also found in blood.

CDR1 and CDR2 from the germline V gene are KGHSH and LQKENI. This CDR3 spans 14 amino acids. J was trimmed by 6 bases and V by 3 bases; bases with no gene match: 8. This clonotype came up many times. Its antigen is not identified. TCR beta CDR3 region amplification was performed from RNA transcripts. The HTBI set primed first-round TCR CDR3 RT-PCR. One entry per CDR3 protein results from TCRdb running MiXCR on the multiplex PCR reads. The sample has a few hundred thousand distinct CDR3 sequences, about 15% seen once. Stability of Graves' hyperthyroidism was defined as absent ophthalmopathy progression within 18 months. Lactation, pregnancy, other autoimmune disease or uncontrolled infection excluded patients. The authors took PBMCs from 10 ml fresh peripheral blood.

The receptor comes from a woman aged 30 to 39 with Graves' hyperthyroidism. The material sequenced was blood. This chain connects TRBV18 to TRBJ2-7, with 7 nucleotides matching TRBD2. CDR3 in DNA: TGTGCCAGCTCACCGGCGCGGGAGTCGTTCGAGCAGTACTTC. Protein: CASSPARESFEQYF.